Given below is one TCR beta chain in context. The data are from a study of blood T cells in healthy people across ages. A second PCR of roughly 7 to 11 cycles used a sample-barcoded 5' primer and a J-beta primer mix. Each CDR3 protein gets one entry after TCRdb re-called the 5' RACE reads with MiXCR. The table has around 1.5 million distinct CDR3 sequences, almost 35% seen once. The CDR3 spans 16 residues. CDR1 and CDR2 (germline): SGHDT, YYEEEE. The J segment lost 2 bases and the V segment lost 0 bases, leaving 5 bases of the junction unmatched. The sequence was collected from a woman in her thirties in good health. V gene TRBV5-6 combines with J gene TRBJ2-4, with 7 bases identical to TRBD1. The sequencing sample was made of blood. CDR3 sequence: CASSLGTGVTKNIQYF. The CDR3 DNA sequence: TGTGCCAGCAGCTTGGGAACAGGGGTTACCAAAAACATTCAGTACTTC.